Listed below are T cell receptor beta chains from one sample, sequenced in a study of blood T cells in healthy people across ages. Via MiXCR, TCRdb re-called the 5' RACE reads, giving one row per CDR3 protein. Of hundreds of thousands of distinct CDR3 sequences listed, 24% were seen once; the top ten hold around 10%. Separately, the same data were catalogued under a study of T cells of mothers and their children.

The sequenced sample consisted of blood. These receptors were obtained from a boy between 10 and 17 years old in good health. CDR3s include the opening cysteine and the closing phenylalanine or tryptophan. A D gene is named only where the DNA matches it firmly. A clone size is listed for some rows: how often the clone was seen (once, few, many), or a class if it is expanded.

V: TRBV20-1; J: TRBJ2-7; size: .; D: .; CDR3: CSARVPGAYEQYF; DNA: TGCAGTGCTAGAGTTCCGGGGGCGTACGAGCAGTACTTC
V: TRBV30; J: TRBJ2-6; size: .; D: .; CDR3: CAWRLAGANVLTF; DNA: TGTGCCTGGAGACTAGCTGGGGCCAACGTCCTGACTTTC
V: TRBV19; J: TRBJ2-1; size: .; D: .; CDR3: CASSFLDKHGQFF; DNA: TGTGCCAGTAGTTTCCTGGACAAGCATGGGCAGTTCTTC
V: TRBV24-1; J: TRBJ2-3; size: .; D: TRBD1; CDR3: CATSAQGGTQYF; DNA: TGTGCCACCAGTGCACAGGGGGGTACGCAGTATTTT
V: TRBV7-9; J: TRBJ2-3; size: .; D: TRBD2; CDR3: CASSPPLAGAPDTQYF; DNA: TGTGCCAGCAGCCCACCGTTAGCGGGAGCCCCAGATACGCAGTATTTT
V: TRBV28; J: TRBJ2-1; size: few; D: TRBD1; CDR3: CASSLTGGNNEQFF; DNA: TGTGCCAGCAGTTTAACAGGGGGCAACAATGAGCAGTTCTTC
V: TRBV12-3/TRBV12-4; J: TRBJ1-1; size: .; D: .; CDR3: CASSPGGKGEAFF; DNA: TGTGCCAGCAGCCCCGGTGGTAAGGGCGAAGCTTTCTTT
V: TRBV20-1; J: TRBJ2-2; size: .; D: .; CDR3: CSARPPGPDTGELFF; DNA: TGCAGTGCTAGACCCCCGGGGCCAGACACCGGGGAGCTGTTTTTT
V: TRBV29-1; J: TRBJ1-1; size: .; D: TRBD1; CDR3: CSVAPGGTGTEAFF; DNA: TGCAGCGTAGCCCCAGGGGGGACGGGCACTGAAGCTTTCTTT
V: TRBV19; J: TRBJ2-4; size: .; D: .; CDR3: CASTAGHLPKNIQYF; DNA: TGTGCCAGTACGGCGGGACATTTACCGAAAAACATTCAGTACTTC
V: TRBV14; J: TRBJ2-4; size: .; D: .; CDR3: CASSQNRGTLAKNIQYF; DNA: TGTGCCAGCAGCCAAAATCGGGGGACCTTAGCCAAAAACATTCAGTACTTC
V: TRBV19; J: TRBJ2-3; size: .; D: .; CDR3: CASSLTNADTQYF; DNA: TGTGCCAGTAGTCTAACGAACGCAGATACGCAGTATTTT
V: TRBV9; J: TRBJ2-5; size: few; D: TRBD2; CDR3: CASSALAGQETQYF; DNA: TGTGCCAGCAGCGCGCTAGCGGGGCAAGAGACCCAGTACTTC
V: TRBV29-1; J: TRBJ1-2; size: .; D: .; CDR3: CSVGGDGYTF; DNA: TGCAGCGTTGGTGGGGATGGCTACACCTTC
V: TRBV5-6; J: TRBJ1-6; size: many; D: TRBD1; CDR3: CASSELTGNNSPLHF; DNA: TGTGCCAGCAGCGAACTGACAGGGAATAATTCACCCCTCCACTTT
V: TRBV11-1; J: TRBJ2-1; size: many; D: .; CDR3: CASSLEGGHYNEQFF; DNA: TGTGCCAGCAGCTTAGAGGGGGGGCACTACAATGAGCAGTTCTTC
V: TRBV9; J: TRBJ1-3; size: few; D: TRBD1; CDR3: CASNAGTGSLSANTIYF; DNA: TGTGCCAGCAACGCCGGGACAGGGTCTCTCTCGGCGAACACCATATATTTT
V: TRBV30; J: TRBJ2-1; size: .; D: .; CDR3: CAWGWGRGEQFF; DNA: TGTGCCTGGGGGTGGGGGCGGGGTGAGCAGTTCTTC
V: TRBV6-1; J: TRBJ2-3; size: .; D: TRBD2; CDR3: CASSPKRGLAGGGSTDAQYF; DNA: TGTGCCAGCAGTCCAAAACGAGGACTAGCGGGAGGGGGAAGCACAGATGCGCAGTATTTT
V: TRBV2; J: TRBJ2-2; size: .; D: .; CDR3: CASSEALSATGELFF; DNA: TGTGCCAGCAGTGAAGCGCTTAGCGCCACCGGGGAGCTGTTTTTT
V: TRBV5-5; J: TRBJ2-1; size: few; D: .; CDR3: CASSLAVIRAPYNEQFF; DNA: TGTGCCAGCAGCTTGGCCGTTATCAGGGCTCCCTACAATGAGCAGTTCTTC
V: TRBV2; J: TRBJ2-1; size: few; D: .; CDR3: CASSVEARSNNEQFF; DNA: TGTGCCAGCAGTGTCGAGGCTAGAAGTAACAATGAGCAGTTCTTC
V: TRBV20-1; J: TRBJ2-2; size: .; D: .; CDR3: CSARDAGTFNTGELFF; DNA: TGCAGTGCTAGAGACGCCGGGACCTTTAACACCGGGGAGCTGTTTTTT
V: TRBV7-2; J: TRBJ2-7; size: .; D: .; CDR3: CASSSRSDYEQYF; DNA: TGTGCCAGCAGCTCCCGATCTGACTACGAGCAGTACTTC
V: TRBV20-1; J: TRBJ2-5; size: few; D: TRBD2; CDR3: CSARFGGRKSPIYF; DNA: TGCAGTGCTAGGTTTGGCGGGAGGAAAAGCCCCATATACTTC
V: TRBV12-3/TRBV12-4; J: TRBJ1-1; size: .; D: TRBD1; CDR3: CASSFYGTGDTEAFF; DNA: TGTGCCAGCAGTTTCTACGGGACAGGGGACACTGAAGCTTTCTTT
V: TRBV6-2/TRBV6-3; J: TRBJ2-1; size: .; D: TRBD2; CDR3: CASSYPRPSGGRNEQFF; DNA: TGTGCCAGCAGTTACCCGCGACCTAGCGGGGGCCGGAATGAGCAGTTCTTC
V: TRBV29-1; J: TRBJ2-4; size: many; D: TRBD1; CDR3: CSVDSGTDVQYF; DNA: TGCAGCGTTGATAGTGGGACAGATGTTCAGTACTTC
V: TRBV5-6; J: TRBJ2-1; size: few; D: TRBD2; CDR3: CASRKPGLAANEQFF; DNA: TGTGCCAGCAGGAAGCCGGGACTAGCGGCCAATGAGCAGTTCTTC
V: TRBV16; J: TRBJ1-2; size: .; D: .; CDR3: CASSQSPGTANYGYTF; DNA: TGTGCCAGCAGCCAATCGCCCGGGACGGCTAACTATGGCTACACCTTC
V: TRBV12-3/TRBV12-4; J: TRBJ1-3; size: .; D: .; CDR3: CASTLGPAGNTIYF; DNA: TGTGCCAGCACCTTGGGACCGGCGGGAAACACCATATATTTT
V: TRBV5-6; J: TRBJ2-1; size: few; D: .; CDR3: CASSPRNSGFEQFF; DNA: TGTGCCAGCAGCCCCAGAAACTCCGGGTTCGAGCAGTTCTTC